This record concerns one TCR beta chain sequence. These data are taken from a study of blood T cell repertoires in COVID-19. Study at large: Sites across the United States, Italy and Spain contributed samples from acute and convalescent COVID-19. In each case, the material was cDNA or gDNA derived from T cells, B-cell-depleted T cells, or PBMCs.

In the original processing: Reference gene primers were amplified, and this amplification served to estimate nucleated cell counts. Some clones are missing from TCRdb's copy, which holds only in-frame ones; the method was immunoSEQ multiplex PCR. V, J and clone size are taken as reported in that table, and D and trimming were inferred from the DNA itself. This sample has some 56,000 clones, with 80% found just once. The sequence was obtained from a man between 60 and 75 years old with acute or convalescent COVID-19. Sequencing input: peripheral blood.

The CDR3 here is CSASLGQEKLFF. The CDR3 bases are TGCAGTGCTAGTCTAGGACAGGAAAAACTGTTTTTT. The V gene is TRBV20-1, the J gene TRBJ1-4; D may be TRBD1 (6 bases). The ends were cut back, 3 bases at V and 8 bases at J, with 10 bases in the middle. The CDR3 loop spans 12 amino acids. CDR1 is DFQATT, CDR2 SNEGSKA, per germline (reference sequence).